This T cell receptor (beta chain) emerged from a study of blood T cell repertoires in COVID-19 (TCRdb year 2020). For the study in its entirety: Samples covering the acute and convalescent phases of COVID-19 were provided by collaborators in the United States, Italy and Spain. The prospective study material was composed of cDNA or gDNA derived from T cells, B-cell-depleted T cells, or PBMCs. Deeply sampled blood TCRbeta repertoires from subjects exposed to, actively infected with, or recovered from COVID-19 were included in the dataset. The repertoires were released in a freely available public database meant as a resource for research on the immune response to SARS-CoV-2. Samples were obtained from the ongoing ImmuneRACE study (first 160 participants) and from about 1,300 subjects provided by 6 global collaborators. A de-identified subject ID, COVID-19 status, age in years and sex were almost always included in the sample metadata. Where available, HLA class I and class II types were obtained from metadata supplied by the sample provider rather than from assay-based typing. The study at large found these results: The quantity of clinical and demographic metadata differed by source and by participant and was supplied without curation.

CDR1 and CDR2, looked up from the germline V gene, are MDHEN and SYDVKM. The CDR3 numbers 13 residues from cysteine through phenylalanine. The sequence is cut down to CDR3 DNA, 39 bases in frame from base 1. At the junction V is shortened by 6 bases and J by 0 bases, with 9 bases in between. Remarks on this clone: There is no known antigen for this receptor. Within one base of it there is no much larger clone, and no base qualities were kept.

TCRbeta CDR3 regions were amplified from genomic DNA using the immunoSEQ Assay, a bias-controlled multiplex PCR. On the authors' methods: The number of nucleated cells in each sample was estimated by amplification of reference gene primers within the assay. Sequence reads were collapsed and filtered to measure the absolute abundance of every unique TCRbeta CDR3 rearrangement. For each sample, productive Simpson clonality was calculated as the square root of Simpson's diversity index across productive rearrangements. TCRdb's version of the immuneACCESS table is confined to in-frame rearrangements and falls short of the full clone set. An unresolved V gene accounts for under half of the shortfall where checked; the remainder is of unknown origin. That table is the source of V, J and clone size, and D and trimming were worked out from the DNA. The sample records 200,000 to 300,000 clones, approximately 86% of which are singletons. About 3.3% of the sample goes to the ten largest clones.

In the prospective study, participants were about 18 to 95 years old, resided in under 30 geographic areas of the United States, and were enrolled through a virtual design. To assign participants to cohorts, the prospective study relied on clinical history that participants themselves reported in a screening survey and a study questionnaire. Each participant in the prospective study had whole blood, serum and a nasopharyngeal or oropharyngeal swab collected by mobile phlebotomists. Over an approximately 2-month period, participants in the prospective study had the option of providing additional blood draws and questionnaires. Before DNA extraction, blood samples from the prospective study were shipped at room temperature or frozen.

The source is a woman aged 35 to 49 with acute COVID-19. Source material: PBMCs or T cells enriched from blood (not recorded which). Recombination joined TRBV28 with TRBJ2-7; possibly the D gene is TRBD1, per 6 matching bases. CDR3 protein: CASRDSNSYEQYF. DNA sequence: TGTGCCAGCAGGGACAGCAACTCCTACGAGCAGTACTTC.